This T cell receptor beta chain was obtained from a study of graft-versus-host responses after intestinal transplantation. Study results and caveats: Subjects displaying graft-donor T cell macrochimerism possessed elevated graft-versus-host to host-versus-graft clonal ratios inside allografts.

CDR1 is SGHDT, CDR2 YYEEEE, per germline. The CDR3 consists of 14 residues. Trimming at V came to 1 base and at J to 4 bases, leaving 4 bases not matched to a gene. Here immunoSEQ multiplex PCR was the method, and the copy in TCRdb shows in-frame clones only, minus some. The sample gives approximately 49,000 clones, about 95% of which show up once; approximately 0.21% is in the top ten. This clone was detected once. Its antigen remains unidentified. This chain connects TRBV5-6 to TRBJ2-7; 8 bases map to TRBD1. This sequence originates from a human donor who was the organ donor for an intestinal transplant. This material consisted of unstimulated CD8+ T cells sorted from spleen or lymph node cells, taken before transplant. CDR3: CASSLQGARYEQYF. The DNA of the CDR3 is TGTGCCAGCAGCTTGCAGGGGGCGAGATACGAGCAGTACTTC.